This paragraph reports one T cell receptor beta chain. Its antigen remains unidentified. Qualities for individual bases were not recorded, and no much larger clone is one base off. Using the deep immunoSEQ assay, TCR CDR3 regions were amplified from genomic DNA by multiplex PCR. Extracted genomic DNA from each cell subset was spread evenly across all wells of several immunoSEQ 96-well plates, with each plate serving as a replicate. Each replicate PCR for sorted subsets received roughly 200 ng genomic DNA, equal to roughly 30,000 T cell genomes. The purified libraries were quantified using a Qubit 3.0 fluorometer, sized with a Bioanalyzer 2100, and then quantified again using the KAPA Library Quantification kit. Every immunoSEQ 96-well plate was sequenced on a dedicated single-read 150-cycle Illumina NextSeq 550 flow cell. The study's own analysis went as follows. Because the immunoSEQ output included only junctional sequences and no quality scores, the filtering could not be the same as the filtering used for full-length reads. To assign V/J genes and CDR3, sequences were annotated using PyIR, a Python wrapper for IgBLAST v1.9, with IMGT germline references. Reads were filtered out if the reads had weak V/J assignments (E-value above 1e-6), no CDR3, stop codons, out-of-frame junctions, or ambiguous translated residues. A V3J clonotype was defined by an identical inferred V gene, J gene, and CDR3 amino acid sequence. Percentage overlap between repertoires was computed as shared unique clonotypes divided by the size of the smaller repertoire. Richness of each repertoire was evaluated using RTK rarefaction, the Chao1 estimator, and Recon v2.1 estimates of unobserved clonotypes. Generation probabilities for all TCRbeta clonotypes obtained by the gDNA method from a handful of donors were computed using OLGA. TCRdb re-hosts the immuneACCESS table, in-frame sequences only. Its copies lack some clones; in the studies checked, an unresolved V gene accounts for under half of them, and the cause for the rest is not known. V, J and clone size are those of that table, while D and trimming were read from the DNA. This sample is represented by about 2.1 million clones; roughly 95% of them were singletons. Under 2% of the sample lies in the top ten.

The data were taken from a study of shared clonotypes between healthy human individuals (dated by TCRdb to 2018 to 2021). About the investigation overall: The cohort comprised a couple of women and three men aged 18 to 49 years. For each donor, three plates each were used for CD4 naive and CD4 memory, two plates were used for CD8 naive, and one plate was used for CD8 memory. Leukapheresis yielded between about 0.8 and 8.9 billion PBMCs per donor. Blood TCR repertoires of 5 or 6 healthy adults were deeply sequenced to estimate repertoire size and the extent of clonotype sharing between individuals. Libraries were prepared and TCR repertoires were sequenced by different laboratories using diverse techniques, in order to increase sequencing depth and limit assay-specific biases. Beyond this particular receptor, the publication reports: Only blood was sampled, and tissue TCR repertoires likely differ from those in blood. Sharing across a handful of donors was observed for about 5% of naive CD4, over 3% of naive CD8, 2% to 2.5% of memory CD4, and approximately 0.41% of memory CD8 clonotypes. Naive subsets generally had larger estimated clonotype richness than memory subsets did. Clonotypes shared by all four sorted-subset donors showed higher generation probabilities than non-shared clonotypes. Pairwise subsampling led to the expectation that sequencing depth would affect the degree of clonotype sharing among donors. The small number of donors limited the genetic and exposure-history diversity represented. Incomplete sequencing was indicated by rarefaction of sorted-subset datasets, despite the large sequencing depth.

CD8 naive samples were obtained by positive selection for CCR7 among CD45RO-negative cells, yielding a CD45RA+CCR7+ population from which TemRA cells were excluded. Healthy HIV-negative adults with no recently reported acute infections or vaccinations were included as donors. Only Caucasian adults living in Nashville, Tennessee, USA were represented among the donors. After blood collection by leukapheresis, PBMCs were isolated using Ficoll-Histopaque density gradient centrifugation and then cryopreserved in the vapor phase of liquid nitrogen. Analytical flow cytometry was used to check the purity and quantity of each magnetically sorted T cell population. Genomic DNA was isolated from every sorted fraction and measured by UV absorbance on a Nanodrop 2000c. The germline V gene (reference sequence) supplies CDR1 LNHDA and CDR2 SQIVND. There are 12 amino acids in the CDR3, from cysteine to phenylalanine inclusive. Only CDR3 DNA is held: 36 bases, read in frame from base 1. At the junction V is shortened by 3 bases and J by 8 bases, with 10 bases in between.

This TCR was sampled from a young man in good health. Some clones in this sample may be carry-over from other donors' samples. Sequencing was carried out using naive CD8+ T cells from PBMCs. The label giving this sample's cell subset or site can be read as: CD45RA+CCR7+. The receptor chain draws on TRBV19 and TRBJ1-2, with the identity of the D gene unclear. The nucleotides are TGTGCCAGTAGTATTCAAGGATTCGGCTACACCTTC. The encoded protein is CASSIQGFGYTF. Outside the CDR3, residues come from the reference TRBV19 and TRBJ1-2 proteins, so the full variable domain is: DGGITQSPKYLFRKEGQNVTLSCEQNLNHDAMYWYRQDPGQGLRLIYYSQIVNDFQKGDIAEGYSVSREKKESFPLTVTSAQKNPTAFYLCASSIQGFGYTFGSGTRLTVV.